These 15 T cell receptor beta chains were sequenced from one sample in a study of blood T cell repertoires in COVID-19. The repertoire was sequenced with immunoSEQ multiplex PCR; TCRdb's copy has only in-frame clones and lacks some. The table has more than 200,000 clones, 70% to 90% seen once; the top ten hold around 3%. Material: peripheral blood. These receptors came from a man between 18 and 35 years old with active or convalescent COVID-19.

This rearrangement joins TRBV6-5 to TRBJ1-3, with D unclear. V dropped 4 bases and J dropped 1 base, with 11 bases sitting between them. This CDR3 comprises 15 residues. Germline-derived CDR1 and CDR2 are MNHEY and SVGAGI. The CDR3 spells CASSLRSFSGNTIYF. CDR3 in DNA: TGTGCCAGCAGTTTGCGGTCCTTTTCTGGAAACACCATATATTTT.

The chain joins TRBV23-1 to TRBJ1-2; perhaps TRBD1 as D (6 bases). TRBV23-1 is given ORF status, its function remaining uncertain. This CDR3 is 13 amino acids long. V was shortened by 6 bases and J by 5 bases, with 13 bases between the two germline ends. The DNA for the CDR3 is TGCGCCAGCAGCCAGCGGGGGCCTTATGGCTACACCTTC. This gives the protein CASSQRGPYGYTF.

The chain combines TRBV27 with TRBJ1-1, with D perhaps TRBD1 (6 bases). The CDR3 spans 13 residues. V was trimmed by 6 bases and J by 1 base, leaving 9 bases between them. Germline-derived CDR1 and CDR2 are MNHEY and SMNVEV (reference sequence). CDR3 protein: CASRSTGNTEAFF. The DNA for the CDR3 is TGTGCCAGCAGGTCGACAGGGAACACTGAAGCTTTCTTT.

Note on this clone: The identical CDR3 is also encoded by other nucleotide sequences in the sample. The V call is TRBV4-3, the J call TRBJ2-7, with 8 bases fitting TRBD1. The germline V gene encodes CDR1 LGHNA and CDR2 YSLEER. CDR3 length equals 16 residues. V lost 3 bases and J lost 1; bases outside the gene matches: 8. The CDR3 loop reads CASSQGRGTGSYEQYF. DNA of the CDR3: TGCGCCAGCAGCCAGGGGCGCGGGACAGGTTCCTACGAGCAGTACTTC.

This clone was recorded many times. The chain is built from TRBV11-1 and TRBJ2-7; TRBD1 matches 10 bases. J was trimmed by 2 bases and V by 4 bases; bases with no gene match: 5. In germline, CDR1 is SGHAT, CDR2 FQDESV (reference sequence). The CDR3 runs to 15 residues. CDR3 nucleotides: TGTGCCAGCAGCTCCCGGGACAGGGGCACCTACGAGCAGTACTTC. This sequence encodes CASSSRDRGTYEQYF.

This clone has only one observation. The chain carries TRBV10-3 and TRBJ2-7; 8 bases are a match to TRBD2. The CDR3 spans 13 residues. The germline CDR1 and CDR2 sequences are ENHRY and SYGVKD. After removal of 4 bases from V and 3 bases from J, the junction contained 2 bases not matched to a gene. The CDR3 bases are TGTGCCATCAGTGTCGGGGGGGGCTACGAGCAGTACTTC. It translates to CAISVGGGYEQYF.

The V and J genes are TRBV19 and TRBJ2-7; TRBD2 agrees at 7 bases. CDR1 and CDR2 (germline): LNHDA, SQIVND (reference sequence). The ends lost 3 bases at V and 3 bases at J; junction bases unmatched: 2. The CDR3 sequence is 13 residues long. The DNA of the CDR3 is TGTGCCAGTAGTATGACGGGGGGCTACGAGCAGTACTTC. Amino acid sequence: CASSMTGGYEQYF.

The rearrangement uses TRBV19 and TRBJ1-2; 9 bases align to TRBD1. This CDR3 is 14 amino acids long. Trimming took 6 bases from V and 4 from J; bases not matched to a gene: 6. Germline V gives CDR1 LNHDA, CDR2 SQIVND (reference sequence). The CDR3 loop reads CASRPGQGLYGYTF. The CDR3 nucleotides read TGTGCCAGTAGACCGGGACAGGGACTCTATGGCTACACCTTC.

The gene calls are TRBV18 and TRBJ1-2, with TRBD1 identical over 7 bases. The CDR3 loop spans 16 amino acids. The germline V gene encodes CDR1 KGHSH and CDR2 LQKENI. V was pared by 0 bases and J by 7 bases, with 11 bases of the junction left unmatched. CDR3 nucleotide sequence: TGTGCCAGCTCACCACCTGAGATGGGACAGATAGGTGGCTACACCTTC. It encodes CASSPPEMGQIGGYTF.

The V and J genes are TRBV18 and TRBJ1-2; D is perhaps TRBD1 (6 bases). CDR1 and CDR2 (germline): KGHSH, LQKENI. The V end lost 6 bases, the J end lost 2 bases, and 10 bases lay between the germline ends. This CDR3 spans 13 amino acids. Written as DNA, the CDR3 is TGTGCCAGCTCCCTGGACAGCAACTATGGCTACACCTTC. Translating it yields CASSLDSNYGYTF.

DNA for the CDR3: TGTGCCAGCAGCTACCCCCAGGAAACAGATACGCAGTATTTT. Its protein is CASSYPQETDTQYF. The chain links TRBV7-2 to TRBJ2-3; D not resolved. The CDR3 runs to 14 residues. Germline-derived CDR1 and CDR2 are SGHTA and FQGNSA. V was shortened by 4 bases and J by 3 bases, with 11 bases between the two germline ends. Using reference TRBV7-2 and TRBJ2-3 for the parts outside the CDR3, the full variable domain is GAGVSQSPSNKVTEKGKDVELRCDPISGHTALYWYRQSLGQGLEFLIYFQGNSAPDKSGLPSDRFSAERTGGSVSTLTIQRTQQEDSAVYLCASSYPQETDTQYFGPGTRLTVL.

The genes are TRBV19 and TRBJ2-7, with unresolved D. The CDR3 totals 13 residues. Trimming took 4 bases from V and 0 from J, leaving 7 bases between them. Germline V lookup: CDR1 LNHDA, CDR2 SQIVND (reference sequence). The DNA of the CDR3 is TGTGCCAGTAGTACCCAACACTCCTACGAGCAGTACTTC. Translated: CASSTQHSYEQYF.

The chain combines TRBV11-2 with TRBJ1-1, with 7 bases identical to TRBD1. Germline CDR1 SGHAT, CDR2 FQNNGV. This CDR3 is built from 16 residues. The V segment lost 5 bases and the J segment 3 bases; nucleotides outside the gene matches: 12. Here the CDR3 reads CASSPGTADEYTEAFF. CDR3 DNA sequence: TGTGCCAGCAGCCCCGGGACAGCCGATGAGTACACTGAAGCTTTCTTT.

The V and J genes are TRBV5-1 and TRBJ2-2; 9 bases line up with TRBD2. This CDR3 region has 15 residues. J lost 2 bases, V lost 3 bases, and 2 bases had no gene match. CDR1 SGHRS and CDR2 YFSETQ come from the germline V gene. The CDR3 region has the DNA TGCGCCAGCAGCTCGGGACTAGCTAACACCGGGGAGCTGTTTTTT. This encodes CASSSGLANTGELFF.

V is TRBV7-3 and J is TRBJ2-1; 13 nucleotides align to TRBD2. Germline values: CDR1 SGHTA, CDR2 FQGTGA. The CDR3 consists of 16 residues. Unmatched junction bases numbered 7, after V lost 5 bases and J lost 6 bases. The CDR3 nucleotides are TGTGCCAGCAGCCTGTGGACTAGCGGGAGCTTCAATGAGCAGTTCTTC. It yields the protein CASSLWTSGSFNEQFF.